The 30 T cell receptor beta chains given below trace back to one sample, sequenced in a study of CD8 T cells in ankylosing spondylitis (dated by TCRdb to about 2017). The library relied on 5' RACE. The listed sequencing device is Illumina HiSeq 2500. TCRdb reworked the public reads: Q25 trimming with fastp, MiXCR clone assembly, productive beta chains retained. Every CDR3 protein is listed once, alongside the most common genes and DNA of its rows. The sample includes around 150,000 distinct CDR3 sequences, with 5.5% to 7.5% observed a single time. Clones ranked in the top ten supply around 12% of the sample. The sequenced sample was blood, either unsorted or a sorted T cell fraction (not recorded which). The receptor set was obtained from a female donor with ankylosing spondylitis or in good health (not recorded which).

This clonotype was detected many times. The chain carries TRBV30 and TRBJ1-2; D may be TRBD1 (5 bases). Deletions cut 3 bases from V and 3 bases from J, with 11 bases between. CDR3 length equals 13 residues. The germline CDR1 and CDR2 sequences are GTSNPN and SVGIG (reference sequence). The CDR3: CAWREDIYYGYTF. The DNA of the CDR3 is TGTGCCTGGAGGGAGGACATCTACTATGGCTACACCTTC.

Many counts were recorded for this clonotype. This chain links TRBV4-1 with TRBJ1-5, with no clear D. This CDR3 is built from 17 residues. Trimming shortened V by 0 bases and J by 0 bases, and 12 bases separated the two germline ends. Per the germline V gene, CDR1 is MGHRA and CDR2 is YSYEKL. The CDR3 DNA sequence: TGCGCCAGCAGCCAAGAATTGACGGTTTATAGCAATCAGCCCCAGCATTTT. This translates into CASSQELTVYSNQPQHF.

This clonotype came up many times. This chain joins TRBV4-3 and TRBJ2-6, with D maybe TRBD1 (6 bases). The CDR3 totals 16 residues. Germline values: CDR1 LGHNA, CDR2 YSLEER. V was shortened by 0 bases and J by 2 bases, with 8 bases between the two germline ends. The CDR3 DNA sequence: TGCGCCAGCAGCCAAGACTCAGGGGCTGGGGCCAACGTCCTGACTTTC. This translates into CASSQDSGAGANVLTF.

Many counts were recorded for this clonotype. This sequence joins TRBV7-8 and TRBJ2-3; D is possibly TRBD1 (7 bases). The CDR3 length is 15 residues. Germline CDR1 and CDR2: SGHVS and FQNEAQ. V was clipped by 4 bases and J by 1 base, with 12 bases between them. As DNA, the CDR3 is TGTGCCAGCAGCTCGGGACAGCGGGGCACAGATACGCAGTATTTT. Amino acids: CASSSGQRGTDTQYF. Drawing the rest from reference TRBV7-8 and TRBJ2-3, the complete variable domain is GAGVSQSPRYKVAKRGQDVALRCDPISGHVSLFWYQQALGQGPEFLTYFQNEAQLDKSGLPSDRFFAERPEGSVSTLKIQRTQQEDSAVYLCASSSGQRGTDTQYFGPGTRLTVL.

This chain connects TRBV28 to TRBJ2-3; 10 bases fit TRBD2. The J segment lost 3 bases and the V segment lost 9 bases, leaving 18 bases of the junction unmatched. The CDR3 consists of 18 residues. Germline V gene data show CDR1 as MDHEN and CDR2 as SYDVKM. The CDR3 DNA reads TGTGCCAGTGTCGGGGGAGGGGCACTAGCGGGGAGGACAGATACGCAGTATTTT. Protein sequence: CASVGGGALAGRTDTQYF.

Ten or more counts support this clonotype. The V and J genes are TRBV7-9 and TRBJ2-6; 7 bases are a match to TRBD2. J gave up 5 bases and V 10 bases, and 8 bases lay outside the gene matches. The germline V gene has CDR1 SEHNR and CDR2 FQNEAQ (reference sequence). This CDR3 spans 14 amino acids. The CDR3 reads CAISGGRRANVLTF. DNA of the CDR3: TGTGCCATCTCGGGGGGTCGTCGGGCCAACGTCCTGACTTTC.

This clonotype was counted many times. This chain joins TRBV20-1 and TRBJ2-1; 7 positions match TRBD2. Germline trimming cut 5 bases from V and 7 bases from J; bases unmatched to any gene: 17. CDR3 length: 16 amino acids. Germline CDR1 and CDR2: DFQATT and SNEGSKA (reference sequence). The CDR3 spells CSAPPPSGGLRNEQFF. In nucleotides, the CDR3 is TGCAGTGCTCCTCCCCCTAGCGGTGGGTTGAGGAATGAGCAGTTCTTC.

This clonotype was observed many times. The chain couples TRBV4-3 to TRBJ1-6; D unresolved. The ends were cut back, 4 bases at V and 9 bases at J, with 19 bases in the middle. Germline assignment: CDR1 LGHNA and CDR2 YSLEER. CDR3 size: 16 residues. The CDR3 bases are TGCGCCAGCAGCCCACGTACTTACGGGGAAAGTTCACCCCTCCACTTT. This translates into CASSPRTYGESSPLHF.

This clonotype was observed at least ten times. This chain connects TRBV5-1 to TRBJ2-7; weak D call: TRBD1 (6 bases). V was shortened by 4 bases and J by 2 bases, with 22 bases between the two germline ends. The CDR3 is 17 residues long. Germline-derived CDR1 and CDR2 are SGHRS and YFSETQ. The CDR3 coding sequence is TGCGCCAGCAGCAGGGACATTGACAGCGTCAAACCCTACGAGCAGTACTTC. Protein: CASSRDIDSVKPYEQYF.

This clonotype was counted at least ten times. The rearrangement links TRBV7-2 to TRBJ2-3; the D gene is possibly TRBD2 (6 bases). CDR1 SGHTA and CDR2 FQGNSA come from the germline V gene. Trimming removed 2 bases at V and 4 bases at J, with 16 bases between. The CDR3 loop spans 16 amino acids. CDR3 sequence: CASSLQSGSGADTQYF. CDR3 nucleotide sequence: TGTGCCAGCAGCTTACAAAGCGGGTCTGGCGCAGATACGCAGTATTTT. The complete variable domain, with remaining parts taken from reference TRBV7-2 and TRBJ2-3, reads GAGVSQSPSNKVTEKGKDVELRCDPISGHTALYWYRQSLGQGLEFLIYFQGNSAPDKSGLPSDRFSAERTGGSVSTLTIQRTQQEDSAVYLCASSLQSGSGADTQYFGPGTRLTVL.

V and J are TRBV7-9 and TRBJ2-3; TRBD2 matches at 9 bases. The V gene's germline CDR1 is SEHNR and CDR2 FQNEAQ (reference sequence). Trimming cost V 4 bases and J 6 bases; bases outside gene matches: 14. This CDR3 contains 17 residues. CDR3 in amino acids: CASSSQRGASGDDTQYF. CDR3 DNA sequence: TGTGCCAGCAGCTCCCAACGGGGGGCTAGCGGGGATGATACGCAGTATTTT.

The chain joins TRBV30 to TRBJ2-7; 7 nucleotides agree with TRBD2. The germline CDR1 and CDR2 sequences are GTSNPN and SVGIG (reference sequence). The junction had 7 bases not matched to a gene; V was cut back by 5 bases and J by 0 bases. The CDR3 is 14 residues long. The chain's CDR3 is CAWSPGGYSYEQYF. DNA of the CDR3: TGTGCCTGGTCTCCCGGGGGGTACTCCTACGAGCAGTACTTC.

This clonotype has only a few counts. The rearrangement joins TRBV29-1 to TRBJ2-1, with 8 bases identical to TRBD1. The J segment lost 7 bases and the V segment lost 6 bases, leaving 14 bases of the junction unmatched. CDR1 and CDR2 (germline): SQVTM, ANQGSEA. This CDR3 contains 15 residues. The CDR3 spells CSVAGTGNLRNEQFF. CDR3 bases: TGCAGCGTCGCCGGGACAGGTAATTTAAGAAATGAGCAGTTCTTC.

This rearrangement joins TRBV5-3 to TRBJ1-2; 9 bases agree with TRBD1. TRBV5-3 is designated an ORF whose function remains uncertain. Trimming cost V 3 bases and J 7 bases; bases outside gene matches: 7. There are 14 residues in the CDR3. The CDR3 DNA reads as TGTGCCAGAAGCTCCGCCGGGACAGGGATTGGCTACACCTTC. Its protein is CARSSAGTGIGYTF.

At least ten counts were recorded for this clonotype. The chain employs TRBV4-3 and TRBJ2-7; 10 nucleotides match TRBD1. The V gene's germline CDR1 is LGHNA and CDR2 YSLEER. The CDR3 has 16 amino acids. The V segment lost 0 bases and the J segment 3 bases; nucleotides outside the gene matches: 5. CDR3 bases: TGCGCCAGCAGCCAAGATTCTGGGACAGGGGTCTACGAGCAGTACTTC. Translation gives CASSQDSGTGVYEQYF.

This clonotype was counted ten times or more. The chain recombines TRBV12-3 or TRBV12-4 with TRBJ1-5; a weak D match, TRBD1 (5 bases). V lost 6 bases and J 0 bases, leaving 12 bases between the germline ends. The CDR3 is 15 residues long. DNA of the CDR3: TGTGCCAGCAGCACTGACAGTGTTAGCAATCAGCCCCAGCATTTT. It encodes CASSTDSVSNQPQHF.

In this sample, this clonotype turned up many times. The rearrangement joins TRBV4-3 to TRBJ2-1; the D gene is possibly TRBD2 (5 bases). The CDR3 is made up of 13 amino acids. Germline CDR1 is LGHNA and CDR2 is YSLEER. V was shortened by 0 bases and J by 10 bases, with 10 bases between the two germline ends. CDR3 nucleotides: TGCGCCAGCAGCCAAGAGGGTTGGGAGGAGCAGTTCTTC. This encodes CASSQEGWEEQFF.

CDR3 protein: CCAKTGTGIFPHTEAFF. The CDR3 DNA sequence: TGCTGCGCTAAGACCGGGACAGGGATTTTCCCTCACACTGAAGCTTTCTTT. The J gene is TRBJ1-1, the V gene TRBV20-1, with 9 positions matching TRBD1. This CDR3 comprises 17 residues. Per the germline V gene, CDR1 is DFQATT and CDR2 is SNEGSKA (reference sequence).

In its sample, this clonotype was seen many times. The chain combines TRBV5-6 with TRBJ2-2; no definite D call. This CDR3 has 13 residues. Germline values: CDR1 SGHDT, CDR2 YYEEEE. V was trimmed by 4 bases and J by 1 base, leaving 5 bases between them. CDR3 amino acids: CASSPRNTGELFF. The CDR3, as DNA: TGTGCCAGCAGCCCTAGGAACACCGGGGAGCTGTTTTTT.

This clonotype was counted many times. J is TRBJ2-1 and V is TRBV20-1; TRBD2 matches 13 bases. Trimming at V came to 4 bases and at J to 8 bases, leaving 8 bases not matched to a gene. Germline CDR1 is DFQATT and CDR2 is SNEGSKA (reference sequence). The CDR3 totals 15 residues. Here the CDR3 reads CSAKILAGGRDEQFF. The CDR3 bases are TGCAGTGCTAAGATACTAGCGGGGGGGCGGGATGAGCAGTTCTTC.

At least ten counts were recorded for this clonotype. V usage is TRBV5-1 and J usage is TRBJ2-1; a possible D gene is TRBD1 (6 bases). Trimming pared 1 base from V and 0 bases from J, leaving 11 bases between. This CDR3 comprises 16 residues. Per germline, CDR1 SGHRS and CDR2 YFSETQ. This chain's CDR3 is CASSLSGASSYNEQFF. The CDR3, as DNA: TGCGCCAGCAGCTTGTCAGGGGCGAGCTCCTACAATGAGCAGTTCTTC.

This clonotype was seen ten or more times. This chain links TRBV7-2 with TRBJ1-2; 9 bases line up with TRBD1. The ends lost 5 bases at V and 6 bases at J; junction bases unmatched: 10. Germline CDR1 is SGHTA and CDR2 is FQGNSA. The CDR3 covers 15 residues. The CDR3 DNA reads TGTGCCAGCAGCCCTACACTCGGGACAGGGCATGGCTACACCTTC. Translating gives CASSPTLGTGHGYTF. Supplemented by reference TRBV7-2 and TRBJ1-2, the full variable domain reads GAGVSQSPSNKVTEKGKDVELRCDPISGHTALYWYRQSLGQGLEFLIYFQGNSAPDKSGLPSDRFSAERTGGSVSTLTIQRTQQEDSAVYLCASSPTLGTGHGYTFGSGTRLTVV.

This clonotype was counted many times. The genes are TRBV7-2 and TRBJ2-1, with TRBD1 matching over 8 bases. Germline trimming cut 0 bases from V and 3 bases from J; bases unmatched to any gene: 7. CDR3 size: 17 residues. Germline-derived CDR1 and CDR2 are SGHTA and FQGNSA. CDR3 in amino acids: CASSLAQDRVVYNEQFF. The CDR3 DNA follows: TGTGCCAGCAGCTTAGCGCAGGACAGGGTCGTCTACAATGAGCAGTTCTTC.

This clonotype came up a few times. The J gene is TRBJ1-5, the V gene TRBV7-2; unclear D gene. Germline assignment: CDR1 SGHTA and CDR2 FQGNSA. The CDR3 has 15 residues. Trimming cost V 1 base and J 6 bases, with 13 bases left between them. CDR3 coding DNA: TGTGCCAGCAGCTTAGTAAGGGCTGAGGGTCAGCCCCAGCATTTT. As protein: CASSLVRAEGQPQHF.

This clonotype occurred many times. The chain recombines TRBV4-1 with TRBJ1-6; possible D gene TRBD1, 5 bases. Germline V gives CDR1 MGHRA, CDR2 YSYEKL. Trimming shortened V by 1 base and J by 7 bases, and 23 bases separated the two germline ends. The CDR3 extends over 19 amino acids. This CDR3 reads CASSQAGANSGVGNSPLHF. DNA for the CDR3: TGCGCCAGCAGCCAAGCTGGGGCTAACTCGGGTGTAGGCAATTCACCCCTCCACTTT.

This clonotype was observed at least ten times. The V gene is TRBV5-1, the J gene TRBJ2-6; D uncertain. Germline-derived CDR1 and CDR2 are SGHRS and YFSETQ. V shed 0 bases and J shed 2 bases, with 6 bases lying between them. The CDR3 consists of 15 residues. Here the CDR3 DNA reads TGCGCCAGCAGCTTGGACCCAACTGGGGCCAACGTCCTGACTTTC. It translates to CASSLDPTGANVLTF. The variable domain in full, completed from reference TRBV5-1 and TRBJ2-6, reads KAGVTQTPRYLIKTRGQQVTLSCSPISGHRSVSWYQQTPGQGLQFLFEYFSETQRNKGNFPGRFSGRQFSNSRSEMNVSTLELGDSALYLCASSLDPTGANVLTFGAGSRLTVL.

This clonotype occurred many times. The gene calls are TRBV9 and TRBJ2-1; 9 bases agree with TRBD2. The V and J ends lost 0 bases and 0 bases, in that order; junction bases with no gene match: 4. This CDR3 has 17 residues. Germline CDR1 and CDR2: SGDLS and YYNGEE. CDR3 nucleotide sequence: TGTGCCAGCAGCGTAGGAGCGGGGGGATACTCCTACAATGAGCAGTTCTTC. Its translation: CASSVGAGGYSYNEQFF.

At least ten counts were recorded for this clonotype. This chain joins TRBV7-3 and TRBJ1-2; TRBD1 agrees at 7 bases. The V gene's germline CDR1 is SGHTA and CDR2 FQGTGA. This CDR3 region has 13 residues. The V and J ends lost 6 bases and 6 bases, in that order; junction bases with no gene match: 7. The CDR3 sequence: CASSLDRDHGYTF. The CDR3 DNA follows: TGTGCCAGCAGTCTAGACAGGGACCATGGCTACACCTTC.

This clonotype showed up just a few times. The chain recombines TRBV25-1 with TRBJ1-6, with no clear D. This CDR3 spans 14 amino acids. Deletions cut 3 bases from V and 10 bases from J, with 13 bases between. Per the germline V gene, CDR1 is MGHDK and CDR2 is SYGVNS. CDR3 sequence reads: CASSDSTAPSPLHF. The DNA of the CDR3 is TGTGCCAGCAGTGATTCCACTGCGCCCTCACCCCTCCACTTT.

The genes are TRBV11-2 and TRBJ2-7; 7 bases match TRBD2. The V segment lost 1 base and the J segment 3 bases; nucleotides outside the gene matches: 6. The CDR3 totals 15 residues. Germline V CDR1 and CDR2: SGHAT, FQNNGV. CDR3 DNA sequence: TGTGCCAGCAGCTTAGCACGGGAGGTTTTCTACGAGCAGTACTTC. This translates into CASSLAREVFYEQYF.